This T cell receptor (beta chain) comes out of a study of shared clonotypes between healthy human individuals. CD4+ cells yielded CD45RA+ naive and CD45RA-negative memory subsets. The ends were cut back, 0 bases at V and 0 bases at J, with 14 bases in the middle. This CDR3 comprises 17 residues. Clones were sequenced by immunoSEQ multiplex PCR, and TCRdb holds only the in-frame ones, with some missing. This sample yields 1,400,000 or so clones, of which 98% are seen a single time; roughly 0.36% belongs to the top ten. This clonotype was obtained from a man aged 30 to 39 in good health. This chain uses TRBV23-1 with TRBJ2-5; a weak D match, TRBD1 (5 bases). TRBV23-1 is given ORF status, its function remaining uncertain. Sequenced sample: naive CD4+ T cells sorted from blood. The subset denotes: CD45RA+ positively selected. CDR3 amino acids: CASSQSRSRAHQETQYF. CDR3 DNA sequence: TGCGCCAGCAGTCAATCCCGATCCAGGGCCCACCAAGAGACCCAGTACTTC.